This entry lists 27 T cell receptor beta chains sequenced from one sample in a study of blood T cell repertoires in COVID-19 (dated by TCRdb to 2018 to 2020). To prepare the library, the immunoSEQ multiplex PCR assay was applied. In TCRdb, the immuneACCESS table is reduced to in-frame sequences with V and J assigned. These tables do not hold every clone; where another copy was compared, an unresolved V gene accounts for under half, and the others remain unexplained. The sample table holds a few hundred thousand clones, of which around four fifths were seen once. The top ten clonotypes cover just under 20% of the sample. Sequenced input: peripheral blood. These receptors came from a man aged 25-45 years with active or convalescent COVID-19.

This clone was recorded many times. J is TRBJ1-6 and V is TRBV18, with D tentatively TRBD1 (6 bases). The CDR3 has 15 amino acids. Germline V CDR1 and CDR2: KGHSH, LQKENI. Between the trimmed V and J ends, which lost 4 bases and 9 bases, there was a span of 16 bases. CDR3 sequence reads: CASSLNAGVGSPLHF. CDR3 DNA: TGTGCCAGCTCACTCAATGCAGGGGTAGGTTCACCCCTCCACTTT. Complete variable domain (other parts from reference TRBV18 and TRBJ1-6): NAGVMQNPRHLVRRRGQEARLRCSPMKGHSHVYWYRQLPEEGLKFMVYLQKENIIDESGMPKERFSAEFPKEGPSILRIQQVVRGDSAAYFCASSLNAGVGSPLHFGNGTRLTVT.

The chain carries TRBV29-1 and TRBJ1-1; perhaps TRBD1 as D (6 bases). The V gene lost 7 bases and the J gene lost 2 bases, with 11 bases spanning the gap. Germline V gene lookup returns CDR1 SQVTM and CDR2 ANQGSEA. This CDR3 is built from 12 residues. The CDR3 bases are TGCAGCGCCGGACAGCCCAACACTGAAGCTTTCTTT. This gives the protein CSAGQPNTEAFF.

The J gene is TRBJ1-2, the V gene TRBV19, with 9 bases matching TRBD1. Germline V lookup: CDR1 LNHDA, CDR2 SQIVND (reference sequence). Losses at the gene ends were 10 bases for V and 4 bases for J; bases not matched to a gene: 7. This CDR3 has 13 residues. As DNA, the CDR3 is TGTGCCACCATGGGACAGGGTGGCTATGGCTACACCTTC. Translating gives CATMGQGGYGYTF.

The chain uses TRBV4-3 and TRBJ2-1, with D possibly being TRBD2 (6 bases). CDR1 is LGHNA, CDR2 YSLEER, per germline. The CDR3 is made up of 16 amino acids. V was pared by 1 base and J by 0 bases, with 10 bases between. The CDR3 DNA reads TGCGCCAGCAGCCAAGGCGGCGGGGTCTCCTACAATGAGCAGTTCTTC. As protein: CASSQGGGVSYNEQFF.

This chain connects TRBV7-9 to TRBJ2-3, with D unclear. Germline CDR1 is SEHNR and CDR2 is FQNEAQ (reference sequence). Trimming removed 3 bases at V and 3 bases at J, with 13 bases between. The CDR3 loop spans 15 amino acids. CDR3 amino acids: CASSFWATPTDTQYF. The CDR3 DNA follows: TGTGCCAGCAGCTTTTGGGCGACGCCGACAGATACGCAGTATTTT.

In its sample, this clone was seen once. CDR3 sequence: CATHRDRDISPLHF. The CDR3, as DNA: TGTGCCACTCACCGGGACAGGGATATTTCACCCCTCCACTTT. The chain recombines TRBV2 with TRBJ1-6; 9 positions agree with TRBD1. Germline lookup yields CDR1 SNHLY and CDR2 FYNNEI. The CDR3 has 14 residues. With V trimmed by 10 bases and J by 9 bases, 10 bases remained unmatched.

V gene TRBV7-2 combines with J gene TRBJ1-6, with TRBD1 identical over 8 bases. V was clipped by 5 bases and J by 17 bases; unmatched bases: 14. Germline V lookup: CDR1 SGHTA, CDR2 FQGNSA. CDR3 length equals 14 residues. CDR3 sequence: CASSRFPGTGAIHF. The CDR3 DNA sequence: TGTGCCAGCAGCAGATTCCCTGGGACAGGTGCTATCCACTTT.

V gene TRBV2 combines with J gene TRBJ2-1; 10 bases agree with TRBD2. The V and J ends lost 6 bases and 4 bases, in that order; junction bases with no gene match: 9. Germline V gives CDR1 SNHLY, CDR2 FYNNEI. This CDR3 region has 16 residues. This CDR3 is CASSARPGLAYNEQFF. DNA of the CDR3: TGTGCCAGCAGCGCCAGACCGGGACTAGCGTACAATGAGCAGTTCTTC.

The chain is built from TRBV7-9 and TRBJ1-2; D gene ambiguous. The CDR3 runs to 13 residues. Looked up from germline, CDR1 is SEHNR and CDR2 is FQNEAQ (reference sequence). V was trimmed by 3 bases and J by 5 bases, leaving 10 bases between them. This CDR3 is CASSLGSPYGYTF. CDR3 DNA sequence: TGTGCCAGCAGCTTGGGCAGTCCTTATGGCTACACCTTC.

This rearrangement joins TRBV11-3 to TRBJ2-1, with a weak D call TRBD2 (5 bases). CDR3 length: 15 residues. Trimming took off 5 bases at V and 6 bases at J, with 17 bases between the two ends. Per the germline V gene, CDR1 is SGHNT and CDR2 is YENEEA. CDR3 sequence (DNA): TGTGCCAGCAGCCCCGGACTCCCCGGGGTCAATGAGCAGTTCTTC. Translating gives CASSPGLPGVNEQFF.

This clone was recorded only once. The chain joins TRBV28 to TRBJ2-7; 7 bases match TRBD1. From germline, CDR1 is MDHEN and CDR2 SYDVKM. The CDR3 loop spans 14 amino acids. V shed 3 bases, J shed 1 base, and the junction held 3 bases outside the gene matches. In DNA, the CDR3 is TGTGCCAGCAGTTTCGGGACAGCTTCCTACGAGCAGTACTTC. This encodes CASSFGTASYEQYF.

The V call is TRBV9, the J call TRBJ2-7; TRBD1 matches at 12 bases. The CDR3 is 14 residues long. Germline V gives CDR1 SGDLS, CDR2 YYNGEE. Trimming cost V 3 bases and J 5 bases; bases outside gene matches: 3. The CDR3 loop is CASSAGTGGDEQYF. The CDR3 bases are TGTGCCAGCAGCGCCGGGACAGGGGGCGACGAGCAGTACTTC.

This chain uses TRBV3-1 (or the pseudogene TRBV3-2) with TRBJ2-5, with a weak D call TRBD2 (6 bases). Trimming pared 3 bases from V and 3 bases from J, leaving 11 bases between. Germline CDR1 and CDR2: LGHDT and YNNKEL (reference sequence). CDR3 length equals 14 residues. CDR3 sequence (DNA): TGTGCCAGCAGCCAGTGGGGGGAAAAAGAGACCCAGTACTTC. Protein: CASSQWGEKETQYF.

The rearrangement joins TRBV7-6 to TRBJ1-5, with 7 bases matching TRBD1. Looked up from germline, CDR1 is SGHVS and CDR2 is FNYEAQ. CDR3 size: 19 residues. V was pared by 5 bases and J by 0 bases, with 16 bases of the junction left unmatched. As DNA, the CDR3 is TGTGCCAGCAGCCTCAACTCCGGGACAGATCCTTATAGCAATCAGCCCCAGCATTTT. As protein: CASSLNSGTDPYSNQPQHF.

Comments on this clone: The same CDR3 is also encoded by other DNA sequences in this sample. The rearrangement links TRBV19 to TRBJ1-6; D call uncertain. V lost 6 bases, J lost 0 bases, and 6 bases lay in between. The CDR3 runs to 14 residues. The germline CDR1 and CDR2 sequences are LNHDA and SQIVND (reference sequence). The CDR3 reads CASSPSSYNSPLHF. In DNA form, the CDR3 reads TGTGCCAGTAGCCCTAGCTCCTATAATTCACCCCTCCACTTT. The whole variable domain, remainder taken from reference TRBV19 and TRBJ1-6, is DGGITQSPKYLFRKEGQNVTLSCEQNLNHDAMYWYRQDPGQGLRLIYYSQIVNDFQKGDIAEGYSVSREKKESFPLTVTSAQKNPTAFYLCASSPSSYNSPLHFGNGTRLTVT.

In nucleotides, the CDR3 is TGTGCCAGCAGTTTCCGGGGGGGATCCGGCTACACCTTC. Encoded protein: CASSFRGGSGYTF. V gene TRBV27 combines with J gene TRBJ1-2, with a tentative D call TRBD1 (5 bases). CDR1 MNHEY and CDR2 SMNVEV come from the germline V gene (reference sequence). The CDR3 has 13 residues. Trimming stripped 3 bases from V and 8 bases from J, with 13 bases between.

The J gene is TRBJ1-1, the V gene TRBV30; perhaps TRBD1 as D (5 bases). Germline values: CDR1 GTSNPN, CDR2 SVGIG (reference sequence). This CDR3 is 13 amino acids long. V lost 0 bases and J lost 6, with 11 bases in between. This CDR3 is CAWSVHSRAEAFF. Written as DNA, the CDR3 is TGTGCCTGGAGTGTACACAGCAGGGCTGAAGCTTTCTTT.

CDR3 in DNA: TGTGCCAGCAGCGGGGGACAGTCTCTCGAAAAACTGTTTTTT. As protein: CASSGGQSLEKLFF. The chain joins TRBV6-6 to TRBJ1-4; TRBD1 agrees at 7 bases. There are 14 residues in the CDR3. Germline lookup yields CDR1 MNHNY and CDR2 SVGAGI (reference sequence). J was trimmed by 8 bases and V by 6 bases; bases with no gene match: 9.

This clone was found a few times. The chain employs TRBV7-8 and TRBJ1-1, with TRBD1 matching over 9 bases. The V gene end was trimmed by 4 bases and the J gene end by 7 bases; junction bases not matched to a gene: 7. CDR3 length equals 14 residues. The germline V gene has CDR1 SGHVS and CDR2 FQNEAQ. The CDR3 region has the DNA TGTGCCAGCAGCTGGACAGGGGATCTTTTTGAAGCTTTCTTT. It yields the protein CASSWTGDLFEAFF.

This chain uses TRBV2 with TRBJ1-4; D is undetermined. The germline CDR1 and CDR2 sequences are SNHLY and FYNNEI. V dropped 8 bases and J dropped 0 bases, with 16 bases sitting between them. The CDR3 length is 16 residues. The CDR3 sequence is CASLVGGIATNEKLFF. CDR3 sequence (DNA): TGTGCCAGCTTGGTAGGAGGGATTGCAACTAATGAAAAACTGTTTTTT. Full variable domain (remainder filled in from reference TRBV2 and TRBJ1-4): EPEVTQTPSHQVTQMGQEVILRCVPISNHLYFYWYRQILGQKVEFLVSFYNNEISEKSEIFDDQFSVERPDGSNFTLKIRSTKLEDSAMYFCASLVGGIATNEKLFFGSGTQLSVL.

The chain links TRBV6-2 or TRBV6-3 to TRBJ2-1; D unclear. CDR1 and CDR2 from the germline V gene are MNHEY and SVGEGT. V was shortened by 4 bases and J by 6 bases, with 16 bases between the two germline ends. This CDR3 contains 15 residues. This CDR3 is CASSFKALGPNEQFF. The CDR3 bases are TGTGCCAGCAGTTTTAAAGCTCTCGGTCCCAATGAGCAGTTCTTC.

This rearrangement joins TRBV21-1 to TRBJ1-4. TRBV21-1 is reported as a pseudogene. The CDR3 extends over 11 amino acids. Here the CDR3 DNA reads TGCCGAGAGGGCTCTGGTGAAAAACTGTTTTTT. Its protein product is CREGSGEKLFF.

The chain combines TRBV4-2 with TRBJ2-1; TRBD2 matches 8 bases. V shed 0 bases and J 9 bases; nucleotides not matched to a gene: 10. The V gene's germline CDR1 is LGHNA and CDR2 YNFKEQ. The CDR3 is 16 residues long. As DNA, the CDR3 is TGTGCCAGCAGCCAAGATCCCAGCGGGAGAATGAGTGAGCAGTTCTTC. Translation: CASSQDPSGRMSEQFF.

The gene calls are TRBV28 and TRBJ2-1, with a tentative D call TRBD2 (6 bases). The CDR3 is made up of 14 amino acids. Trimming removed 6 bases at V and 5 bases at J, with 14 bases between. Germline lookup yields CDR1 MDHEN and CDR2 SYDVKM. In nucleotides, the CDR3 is TGTGCCAGCAGCCCGGGGCTAGCGAACAATGAGCAGTTCTTC. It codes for CASSPGLANNEQFF.

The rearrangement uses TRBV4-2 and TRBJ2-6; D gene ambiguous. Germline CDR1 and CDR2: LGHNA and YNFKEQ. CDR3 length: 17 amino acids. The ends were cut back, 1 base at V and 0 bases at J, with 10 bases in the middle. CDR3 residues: CASSQAQSGSGANVLTF. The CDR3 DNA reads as TGTGCCAGCAGCCAAGCCCAATCGGGCTCTGGGGCCAACGTCCTGACTTTC.

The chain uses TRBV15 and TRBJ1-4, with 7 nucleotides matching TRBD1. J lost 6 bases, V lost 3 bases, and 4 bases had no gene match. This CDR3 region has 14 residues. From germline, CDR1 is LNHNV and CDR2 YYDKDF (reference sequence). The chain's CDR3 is CATSRDGQDEKLFF. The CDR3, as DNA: TGTGCCACCAGCAGGGATGGACAGGATGAAAAACTGTTTTTT.

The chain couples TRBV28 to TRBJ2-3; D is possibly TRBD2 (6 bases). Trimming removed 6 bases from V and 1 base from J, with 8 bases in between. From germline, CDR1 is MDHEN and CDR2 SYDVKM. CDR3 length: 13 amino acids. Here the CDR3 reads CASSGGGTDTQYF. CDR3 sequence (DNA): TGTGCCAGCAGCGGCGGGGGCACAGATACGCAGTATTTT. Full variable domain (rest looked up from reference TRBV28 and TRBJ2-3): DVKVTQSSRYLVKRTGEKVFLECVQDMDHENMFWYRQDPGLGLRLIYFSYDVKMKEKGDIPEGYSVSREKKERFSLILESASTNQTSMYLCASSGGGTDTQYFGPGTRLTVL.